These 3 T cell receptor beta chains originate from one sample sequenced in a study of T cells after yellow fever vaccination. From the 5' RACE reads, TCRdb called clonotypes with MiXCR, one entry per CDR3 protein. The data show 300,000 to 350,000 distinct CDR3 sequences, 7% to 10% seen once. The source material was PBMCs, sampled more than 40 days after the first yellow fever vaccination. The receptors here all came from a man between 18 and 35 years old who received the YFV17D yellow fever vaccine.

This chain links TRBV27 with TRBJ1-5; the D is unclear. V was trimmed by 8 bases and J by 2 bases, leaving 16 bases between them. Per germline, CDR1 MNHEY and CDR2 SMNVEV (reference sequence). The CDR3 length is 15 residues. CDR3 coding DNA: TGTGCCAGCTCGATGGGCTTGGGTGGCAATCAGCCCCAGCATTTT. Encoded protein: CASSMGLGGNQPQHF.

The CDR3 DNA reads TGCGCCAGCAGCCCACACGGGGGGGCTGGGGCAGATACGCAGTATTTT. Translation gives CASSPHGGAGADTQYF. The chain couples TRBV5-1 to TRBJ2-3; 8 bases are shared with TRBD2. Germline V gives CDR1 SGHRS, CDR2 YFSETQ. Trimming took 4 bases from V and 4 from J; bases not matched to a gene: 11. The CDR3 contains 16 residues.

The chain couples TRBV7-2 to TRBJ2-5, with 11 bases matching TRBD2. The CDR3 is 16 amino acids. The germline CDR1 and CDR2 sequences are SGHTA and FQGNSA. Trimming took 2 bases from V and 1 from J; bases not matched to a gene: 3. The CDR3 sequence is CASSLLAGGIQETQYF. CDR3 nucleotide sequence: TGTGCCAGCAGCTTACTAGCGGGGGGAATCCAAGAGACCCAGTACTTC.